Included here is one TCR beta chain sequence, with context. The CDR3 runs 15 residues. The germline V gene encodes CDR1 MNHEY and CDR2 SMNVEV (reference sequence). Losses at the gene ends were 11 bases for V and 6 bases for J; bases not matched to a gene: 17. The data were taken from a study of T cell responses to AZD1222 COVID-19 vaccine. The assay was immunoSEQ multiplex PCR, and TCRdb's table has in-frame clones only and misses some. The profile shows about 150,000 clones, about nine tenths of them singletons. The chain recombines TRBV27 with TRBJ2-7; 9 bases align to TRBD2. This sample comprised peripheral blood, obtained on day 0 of AZD1222 vaccination. This sequence originates from an adult in good health. The CDR3 DNA is TGTGCCGGAAGGCACCTTAGCGGGAGACCTGGCGAGCAGTACTTC. Protein sequence: CAGRHLSGRPGEQYF.